This T cell receptor (beta chain) was sequenced for a study of blood T cell repertoires in COVID-19. Sequenced by immunoSEQ multiplex PCR; TCRdb stores in-frame clones only, minus some. Among roughly 140,000 clones, about 79% were seen once, and the ten largest hold 7.2%. Trimming cost V 3 bases and J 3 bases, with 9 bases left between them. CDR1 is GTSNPN, CDR2 SVGIG, per germline (reference sequence). The CDR3 has 13 residues. The material sequenced was peripheral blood. The genes are TRBV30 and TRBJ1-3; perhaps TRBD1 as D (5 bases). The clonotype originates from a woman aged 50 to 60 in a cohort sampled during active or convalescent COVID-19. The chain's CDR3 is CAWRGAGGNTIYF. CDR3 sequence (DNA): TGTGCCTGGAGAGGGGCTGGTGGAAACACCATATATTTT.